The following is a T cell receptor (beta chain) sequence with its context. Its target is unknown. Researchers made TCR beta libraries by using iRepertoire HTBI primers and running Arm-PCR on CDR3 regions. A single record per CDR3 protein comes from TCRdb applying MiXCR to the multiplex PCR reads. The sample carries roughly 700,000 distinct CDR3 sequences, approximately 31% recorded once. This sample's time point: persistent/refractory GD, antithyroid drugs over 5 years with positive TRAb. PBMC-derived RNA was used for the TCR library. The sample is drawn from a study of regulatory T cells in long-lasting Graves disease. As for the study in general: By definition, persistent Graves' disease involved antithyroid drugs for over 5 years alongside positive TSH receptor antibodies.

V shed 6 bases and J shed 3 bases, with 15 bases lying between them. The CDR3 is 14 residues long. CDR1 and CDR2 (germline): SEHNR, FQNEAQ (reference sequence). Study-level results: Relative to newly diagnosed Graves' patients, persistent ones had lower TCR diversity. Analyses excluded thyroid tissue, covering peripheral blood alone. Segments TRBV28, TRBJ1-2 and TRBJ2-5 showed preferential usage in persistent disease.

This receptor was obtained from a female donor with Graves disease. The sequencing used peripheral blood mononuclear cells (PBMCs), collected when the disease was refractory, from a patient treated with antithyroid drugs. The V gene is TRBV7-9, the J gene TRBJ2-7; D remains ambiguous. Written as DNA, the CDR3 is TGTGCCAGCAGGACCACGGGTTCACACTACGAGCAGTACTTC. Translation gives CASRTTGSHYEQYF.